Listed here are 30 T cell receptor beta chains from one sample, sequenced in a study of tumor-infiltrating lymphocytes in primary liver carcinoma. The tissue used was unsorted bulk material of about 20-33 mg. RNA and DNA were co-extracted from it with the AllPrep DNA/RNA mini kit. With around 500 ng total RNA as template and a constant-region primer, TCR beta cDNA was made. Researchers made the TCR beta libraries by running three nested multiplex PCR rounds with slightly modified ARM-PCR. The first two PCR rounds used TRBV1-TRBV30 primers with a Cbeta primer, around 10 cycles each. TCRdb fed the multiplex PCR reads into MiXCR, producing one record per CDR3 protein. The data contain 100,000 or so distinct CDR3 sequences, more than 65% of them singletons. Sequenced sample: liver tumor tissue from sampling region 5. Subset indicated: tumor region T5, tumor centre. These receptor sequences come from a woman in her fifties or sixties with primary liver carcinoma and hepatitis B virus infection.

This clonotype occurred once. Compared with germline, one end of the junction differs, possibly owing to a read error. The CDR3 sequence is CTWRLTGYYEKLFF. As DNA, the CDR3 is TGTACCTGGAGGCTCACAGGTTATTATGAAAAACTGTTTTTT. The genes are TRBV30 and TRBJ1-4, with a tentative D call TRBD1 (5 bases). Germline CDR1 reads GTSNPN; CDR2 reads SVGIG (reference sequence). CDR3 length: 14 amino acids.

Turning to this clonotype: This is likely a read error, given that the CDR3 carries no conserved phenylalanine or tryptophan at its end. The CDR3 spells CASTPLAGYIQYL. The CDR3 nucleotides read TGTGCCAGCACCCCGCTAGCGGGATACATTCAGTACTTA. The rearrangement uses TRBV11-1 and TRBJ2-4, with 9 bases that match TRBD2. CDR3 length equals 13 residues. Germline trimming cut 7 bases from V and 8 bases from J; bases unmatched to any gene: 6. CDR1 and CDR2 from the germline V gene are SGHAT and FQDESV (reference sequence).

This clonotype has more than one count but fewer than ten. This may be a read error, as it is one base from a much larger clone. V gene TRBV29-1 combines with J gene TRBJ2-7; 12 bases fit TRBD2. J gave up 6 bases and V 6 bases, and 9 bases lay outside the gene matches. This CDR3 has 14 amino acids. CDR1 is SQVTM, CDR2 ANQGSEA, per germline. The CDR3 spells CSVKRLAGASEQYF. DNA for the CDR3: TGCAGCGTCAAGAGACTAGCGGGAGCCTCCGAGCAGTACTTC.

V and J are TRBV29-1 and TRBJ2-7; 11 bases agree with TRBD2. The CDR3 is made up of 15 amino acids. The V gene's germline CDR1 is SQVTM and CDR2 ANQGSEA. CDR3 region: CSVRGLAVKSYEQYF. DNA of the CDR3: TGCAGTGTCCGGGGACTAGCGGTAAAATCCTACGAGCAGTACTTC.

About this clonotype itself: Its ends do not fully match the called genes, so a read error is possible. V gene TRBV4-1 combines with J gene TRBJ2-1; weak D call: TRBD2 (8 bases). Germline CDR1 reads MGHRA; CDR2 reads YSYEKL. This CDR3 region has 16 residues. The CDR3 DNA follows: TGCACCAGCAGCCAAGAAGGGCGAGCGGGGGACAGTGAGCAGTTCTTC. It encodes CTSSQEGRAGDSEQFF.

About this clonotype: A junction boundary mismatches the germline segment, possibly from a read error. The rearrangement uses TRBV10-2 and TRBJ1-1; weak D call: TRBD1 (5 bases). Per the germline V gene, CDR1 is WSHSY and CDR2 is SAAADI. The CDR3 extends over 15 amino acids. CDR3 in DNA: TGCGCCAGCAGTGAGTCTCGAGGGGCCAACACTGAAGTTTTCTTT. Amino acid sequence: CASSESRGANTEVFF.

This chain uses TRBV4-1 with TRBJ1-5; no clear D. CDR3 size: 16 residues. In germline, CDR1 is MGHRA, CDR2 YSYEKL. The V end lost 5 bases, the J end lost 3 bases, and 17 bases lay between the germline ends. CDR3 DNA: TGCGCCAGCAGCACGACTGGCAGGTCCCTCAATCAGCCCCAGCATTTT. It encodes CASSTTGRSLNQPQHF.

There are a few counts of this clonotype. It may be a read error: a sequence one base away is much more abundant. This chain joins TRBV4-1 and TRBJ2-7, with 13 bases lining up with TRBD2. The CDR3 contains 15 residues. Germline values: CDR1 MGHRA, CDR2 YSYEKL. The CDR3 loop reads CANSPGTSGIYEQYF. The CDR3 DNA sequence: TGCGCCAACAGCCCGGGGACTAGCGGGATCTACGAGCAGTACTTC.

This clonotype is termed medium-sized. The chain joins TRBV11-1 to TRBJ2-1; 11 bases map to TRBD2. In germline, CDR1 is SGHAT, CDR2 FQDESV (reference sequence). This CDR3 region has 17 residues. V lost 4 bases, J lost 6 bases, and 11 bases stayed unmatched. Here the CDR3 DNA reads TGTGCCAGCAGCTCCATTATAGCGGGAGGGCCGATCAATGAGCAGTTCTTC. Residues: CASSSIIAGGPINEQFF.

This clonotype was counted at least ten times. The CDR3 region is CASSLEAGLAGDNNEQFF. CDR3 DNA sequence: TGCGCCAGCAGCTTGGAGGCGGGACTAGCGGGTGATAACAATGAGCAGTTCTTC. V usage is TRBV5-1 and J usage is TRBJ2-1; TRBD2 matches 12 bases. Germline V gives CDR1 SGHRS, CDR2 YFSETQ. The V and J ends lost 0 bases and 5 bases, in that order; junction bases with no gene match: 9. The CDR3 has 18 amino acids.

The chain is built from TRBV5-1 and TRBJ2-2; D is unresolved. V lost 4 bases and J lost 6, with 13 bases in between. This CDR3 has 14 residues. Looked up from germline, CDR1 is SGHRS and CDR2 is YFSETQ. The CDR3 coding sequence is TGCGCCAGCAGCCTGCGCGTCTACGCCGGGGAGCTGTTTTTT. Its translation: CASSLRVYAGELFF. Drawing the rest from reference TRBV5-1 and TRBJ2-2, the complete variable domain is KAGVTQTPRYLIKTRGQQVTLSCSPISGHRSVSWYQQTPGQGLQFLFEYFSETQRNKGNFPGRFSGRQFSNSRSEMNVSTLELGDSALYLCASSLRVYAGELFFGEGSRLTVL.

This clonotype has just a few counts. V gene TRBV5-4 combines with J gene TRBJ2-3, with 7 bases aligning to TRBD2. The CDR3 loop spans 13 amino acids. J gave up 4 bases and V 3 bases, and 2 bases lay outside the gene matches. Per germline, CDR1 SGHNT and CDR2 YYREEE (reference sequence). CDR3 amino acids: CASSSGGSDTQYF. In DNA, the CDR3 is TGTGCCAGCAGCTCGGGGGGATCAGATACGCAGTATTTT.

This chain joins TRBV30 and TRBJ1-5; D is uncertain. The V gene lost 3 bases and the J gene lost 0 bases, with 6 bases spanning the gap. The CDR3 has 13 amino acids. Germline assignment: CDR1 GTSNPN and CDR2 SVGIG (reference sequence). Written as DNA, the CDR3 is TGTGCCTGGAGAGTCGGTAGCAATCAGCCCCAGCATTTT. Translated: CAWRVGSNQPQHF.

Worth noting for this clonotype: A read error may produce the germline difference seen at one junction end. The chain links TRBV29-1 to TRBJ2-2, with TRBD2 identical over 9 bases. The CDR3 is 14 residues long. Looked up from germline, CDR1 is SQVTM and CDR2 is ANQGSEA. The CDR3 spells CRVEGTSRFGELFF. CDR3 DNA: TGCAGAGTTGAAGGGACTAGCCGGTTCGGGGAGCTGTTTTTT.

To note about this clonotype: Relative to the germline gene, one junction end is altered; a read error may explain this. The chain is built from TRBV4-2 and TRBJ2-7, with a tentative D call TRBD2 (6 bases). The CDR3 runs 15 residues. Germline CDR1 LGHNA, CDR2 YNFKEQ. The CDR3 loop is CASSQEGLGSYEQYF. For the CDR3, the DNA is TGTGCCAGCAGCCAAGAGGGACTCGGCTCCTACGAGCAATACTTC.

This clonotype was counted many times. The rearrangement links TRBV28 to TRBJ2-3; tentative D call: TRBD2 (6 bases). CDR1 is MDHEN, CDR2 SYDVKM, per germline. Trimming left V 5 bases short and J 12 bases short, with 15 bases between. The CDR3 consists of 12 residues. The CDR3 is CASSRLGVSQYF. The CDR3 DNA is TGTGCCAGCAGTCGACTAGGGGTCTCTCAGTATTTT. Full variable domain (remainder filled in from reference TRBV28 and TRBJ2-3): DVKVTQSSRYLVKRTGEKVFLECVQDMDHENMFWYRQDPGLGLRLIYFSYDVKMKEKGDIPEGYSVSREKKERFSLILESASTNQTSMYLCASSRLGVSQYFGPGTRLTVL.

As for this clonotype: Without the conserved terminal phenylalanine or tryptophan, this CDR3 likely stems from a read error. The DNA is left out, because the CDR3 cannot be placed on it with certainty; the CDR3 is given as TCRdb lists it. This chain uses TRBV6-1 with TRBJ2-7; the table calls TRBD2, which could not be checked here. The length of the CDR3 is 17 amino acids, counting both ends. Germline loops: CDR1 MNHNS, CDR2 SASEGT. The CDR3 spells CASSERAPSGRVTEQYS.

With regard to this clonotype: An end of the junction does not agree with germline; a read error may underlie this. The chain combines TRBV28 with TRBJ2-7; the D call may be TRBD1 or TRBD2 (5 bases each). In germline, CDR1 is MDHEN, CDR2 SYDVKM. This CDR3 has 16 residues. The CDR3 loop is CACSLPGQQKPYEQYF. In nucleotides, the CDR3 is TGTGCCTGCAGTTTACCGGGGCAGCAGAAACCCTACGAGCAATACTTC.

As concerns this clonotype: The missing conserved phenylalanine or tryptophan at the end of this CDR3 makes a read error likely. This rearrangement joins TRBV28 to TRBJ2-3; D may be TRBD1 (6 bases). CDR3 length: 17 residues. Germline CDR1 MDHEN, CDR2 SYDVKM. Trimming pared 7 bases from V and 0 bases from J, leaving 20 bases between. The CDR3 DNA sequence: TGTGCCAGCACCGTCGACAGGACCCTATCTAGCACAGATACGCAGTATTCT. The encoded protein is CASTVDRTLSSTDTQYS.

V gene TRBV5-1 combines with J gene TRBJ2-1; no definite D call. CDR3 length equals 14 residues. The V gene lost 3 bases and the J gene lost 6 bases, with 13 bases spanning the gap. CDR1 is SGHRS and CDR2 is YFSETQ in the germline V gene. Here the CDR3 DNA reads TGCGCCAGCAGCTCGTCGAGCTACTGCAATGAGCAGTTCTTC. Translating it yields CASSSSSYCNEQFF.

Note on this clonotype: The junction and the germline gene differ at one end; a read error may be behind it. The CDR3 region is CASNSSSAGVAHEKYF. For the CDR3, the DNA is TGTGCCAGCAACTCTTCCTCGGCGGGAGTTGCCCACGAGAAGTACTTC. The chain is built from TRBV7-9 and TRBJ2-7; 7 nucleotides agree with TRBD2. CDR1 is SEHNR, CDR2 FQNEAQ, per germline (reference sequence). The CDR3 totals 16 residues.

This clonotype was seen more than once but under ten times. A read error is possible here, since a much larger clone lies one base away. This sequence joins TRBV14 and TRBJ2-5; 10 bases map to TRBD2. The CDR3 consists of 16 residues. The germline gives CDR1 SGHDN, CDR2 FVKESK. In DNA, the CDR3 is TGTGCCAGCAGCCTGCGAGCGGGAGGGAACCAAGATACCCAGTACTTC. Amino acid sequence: CASSLRAGGNQDTQYF.

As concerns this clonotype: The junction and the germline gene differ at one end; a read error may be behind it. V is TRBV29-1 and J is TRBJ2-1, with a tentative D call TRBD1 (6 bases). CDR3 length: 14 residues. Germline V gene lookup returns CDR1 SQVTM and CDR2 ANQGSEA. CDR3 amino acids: CSVGRGFNYDEQFF. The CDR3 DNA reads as TGCAGCGTCGGCAGGGGCTTTAACTACGATGAGCAGTTCTTT.

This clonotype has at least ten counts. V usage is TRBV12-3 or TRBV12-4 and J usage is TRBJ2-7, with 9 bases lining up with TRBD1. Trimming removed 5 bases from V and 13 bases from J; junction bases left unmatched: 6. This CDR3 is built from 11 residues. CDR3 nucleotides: TGTGCCAGCAGTCTGGACAGGGGCATTTACTTC. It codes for CASSLDRGIYF.

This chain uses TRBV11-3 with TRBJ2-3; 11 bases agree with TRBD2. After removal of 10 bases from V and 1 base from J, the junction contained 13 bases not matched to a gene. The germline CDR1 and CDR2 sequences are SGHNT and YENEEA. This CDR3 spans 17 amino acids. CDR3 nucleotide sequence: TGTGCCACTAGCTTGGAATCGGGACTAGCGGGCACAGATACGCAGTATTTT. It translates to CATSLESGLAGTDTQYF.

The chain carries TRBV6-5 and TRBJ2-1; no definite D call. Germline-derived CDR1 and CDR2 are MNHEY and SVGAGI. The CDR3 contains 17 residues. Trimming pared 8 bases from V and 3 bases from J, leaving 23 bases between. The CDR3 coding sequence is TGTGCCAGCGGACCCCGGGTTCGAGTGGGTCGCTACAATGAGCAGTTCTTC. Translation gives CASGPRVRVGRYNEQFF.

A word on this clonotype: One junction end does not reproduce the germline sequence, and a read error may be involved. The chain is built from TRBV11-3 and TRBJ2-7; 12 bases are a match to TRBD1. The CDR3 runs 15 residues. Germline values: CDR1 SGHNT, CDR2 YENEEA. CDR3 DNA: TGTGCCAGCAGCTCGGGGACAGGGGGCCGCTACGAGCAATGCTTC. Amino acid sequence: CASSSGTGGRYEQCF.

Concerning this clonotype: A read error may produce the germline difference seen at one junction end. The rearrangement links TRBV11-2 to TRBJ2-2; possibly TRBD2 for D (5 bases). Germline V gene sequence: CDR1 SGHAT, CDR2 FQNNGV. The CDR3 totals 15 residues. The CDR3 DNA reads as TGTGCCTGCAGCCTTCCGCAAGGACCGACCGGGGAGCTGCTTTTT. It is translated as CACSLPQGPTGELLF.

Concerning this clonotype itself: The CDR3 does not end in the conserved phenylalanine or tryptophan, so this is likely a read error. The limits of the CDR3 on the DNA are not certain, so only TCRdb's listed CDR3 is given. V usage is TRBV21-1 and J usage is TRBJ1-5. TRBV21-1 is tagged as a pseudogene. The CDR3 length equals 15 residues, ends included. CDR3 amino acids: CASSTQDGRNQPQHY.

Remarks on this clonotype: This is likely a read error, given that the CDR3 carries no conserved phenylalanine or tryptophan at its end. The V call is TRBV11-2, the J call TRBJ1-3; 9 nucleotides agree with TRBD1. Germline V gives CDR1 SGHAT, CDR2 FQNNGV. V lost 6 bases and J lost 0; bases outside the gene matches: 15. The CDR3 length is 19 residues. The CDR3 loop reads CASSPRLDRGAYSGNTIYS. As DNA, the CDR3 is TGTGCCAGCAGTCCACGCCTGGACAGGGGAGCGTACTCTGGAAACACCATATATTCT.